This T cell receptor (beta chain) stems from a study of blood T cell repertoires in COVID-19. Profiling relied on immunoSEQ multiplex PCR, and the TCRdb table lists in-frame clones only, not all of them. The table includes about 480,000 clones, roughly 90% detected once. Among Cohort 3 donors, those recovered had two negative PCRs, clearance, or symptom resolution. The germline CDR1 and CDR2 sequences are SGHRS and YFSETQ. After removal of 0 bases from V and 5 bases from J, the junction contained 4 bases not matched to a gene. The CDR3 runs to 15 residues. V gene TRBV5-1 combines with J gene TRBJ1-2, with 10 bases identical to TRBD1. The TCR was taken from a woman between 40 and 55 years old who had recovered from COVID-19. Sequenced input: PBMCs or T cells enriched from blood (not recorded which). Here the CDR3 DNA reads TGCGCCAGCAGCTTGGTGGACAGGGGGACGTATGGCTACACCTTC. Its protein product is CASSLVDRGTYGYTF.